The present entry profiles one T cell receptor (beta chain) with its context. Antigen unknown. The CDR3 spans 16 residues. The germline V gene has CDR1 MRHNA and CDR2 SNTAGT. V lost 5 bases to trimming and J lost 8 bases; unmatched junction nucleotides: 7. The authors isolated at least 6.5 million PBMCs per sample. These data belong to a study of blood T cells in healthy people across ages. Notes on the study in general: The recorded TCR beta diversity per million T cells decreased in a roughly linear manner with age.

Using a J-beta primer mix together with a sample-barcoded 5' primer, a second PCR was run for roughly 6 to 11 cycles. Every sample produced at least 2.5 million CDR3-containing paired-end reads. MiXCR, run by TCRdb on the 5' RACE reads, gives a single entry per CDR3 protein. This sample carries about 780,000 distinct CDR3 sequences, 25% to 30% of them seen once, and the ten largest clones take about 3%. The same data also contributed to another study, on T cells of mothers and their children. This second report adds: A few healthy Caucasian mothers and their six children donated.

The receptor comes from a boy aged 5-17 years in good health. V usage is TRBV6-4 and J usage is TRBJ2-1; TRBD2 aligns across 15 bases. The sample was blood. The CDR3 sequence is CASSHGLAGGPDEQFF. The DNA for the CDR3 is TGTGCCAGCAGTCATGGACTAGCGGGGGGGCCGGATGAGCAGTTCTTC.